The clone carrying this TCR beta chain was found once. Its antigen remains unknown. This sample is drawn from a study of siplizumab effects on memory and regulatory T cells. Study results and caveats: Naive T cells looked more diverse than memory cells and looked like major alloresponse contributors.

The CDR3 is made up of 15 amino acids. V dropped 1 base and J dropped 0 bases, with 9 bases sitting between them. Germline loops: CDR1 LNHDA, CDR2 SQIVND (reference sequence). Sequences were generated from unstimulated naive, memory, effector memory and TEMRA subsets in a few donor pairs. Per-sample assaying covered 85,000 to 100,000 TCR templates. Sequencing was performed with immunoSEQ multiplex PCR; in TCRdb, only in-frame clones are kept and a portion is missing. The top ten hold more than 0.095% of the sample, which has roughly 60,000 clones, roughly 97% seen once. The sequence derives from a human donor in good health. What was sequenced was naive CD8+ T cells sorted from blood. V gene TRBV19 combines with J gene TRBJ1-1, with TRBD1 as a possible D gene (6 bases). The CDR3 bases are TGTGCCAGTAGTATAGGACAGGAGCTGAACACTGAAGCTTTCTTT. Translated, it gives CASSIGQELNTEAFF. Based on the CDR3 plus reference TRBV19 and TRBJ1-1, the full variable domain is DGGITQSPKYLFRKEGQNVTLSCEQNLNHDAMYWYRQDPGQGLRLIYYSQIVNDFQKGDIAEGYSVSREKKESFPLTVTSAQKNPTAFYLCASSIGQELNTEAFFGQGTRLTVV.